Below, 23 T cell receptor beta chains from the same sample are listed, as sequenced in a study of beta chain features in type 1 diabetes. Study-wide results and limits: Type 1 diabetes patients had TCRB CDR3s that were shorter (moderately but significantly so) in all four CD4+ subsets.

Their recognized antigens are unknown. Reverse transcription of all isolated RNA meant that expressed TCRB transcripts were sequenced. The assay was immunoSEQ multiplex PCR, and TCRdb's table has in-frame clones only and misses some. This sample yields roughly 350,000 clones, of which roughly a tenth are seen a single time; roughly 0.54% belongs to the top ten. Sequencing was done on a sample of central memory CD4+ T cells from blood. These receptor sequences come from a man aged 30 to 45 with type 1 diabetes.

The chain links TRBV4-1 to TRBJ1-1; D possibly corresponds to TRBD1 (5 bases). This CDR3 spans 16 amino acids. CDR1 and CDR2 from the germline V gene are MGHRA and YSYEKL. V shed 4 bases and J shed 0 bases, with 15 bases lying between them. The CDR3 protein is CASSLPQGRLNTEAFF. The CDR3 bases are TGCGCCAGCAGCCTCCCCCAGGGCAGACTGAACACTGAAGCTTTCTTT.

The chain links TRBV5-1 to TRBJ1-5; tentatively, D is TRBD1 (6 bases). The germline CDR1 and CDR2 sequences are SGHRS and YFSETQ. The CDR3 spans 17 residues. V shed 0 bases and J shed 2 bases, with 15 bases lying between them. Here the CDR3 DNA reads TGCGCCAGCAGCTTGGGGCCCTTGGGGGCGGGCAATCAGCCCCAGCATTTT. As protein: CASSLGPLGAGNQPQHF.

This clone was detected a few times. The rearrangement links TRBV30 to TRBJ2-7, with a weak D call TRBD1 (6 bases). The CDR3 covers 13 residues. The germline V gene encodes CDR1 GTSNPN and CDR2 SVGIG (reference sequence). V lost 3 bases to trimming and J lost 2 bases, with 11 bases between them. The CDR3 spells CAWSSGAPYEQYF. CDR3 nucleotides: TGTGCCTGGAGCTCAGGGGCTCCCTACGAGCAGTACTTC.

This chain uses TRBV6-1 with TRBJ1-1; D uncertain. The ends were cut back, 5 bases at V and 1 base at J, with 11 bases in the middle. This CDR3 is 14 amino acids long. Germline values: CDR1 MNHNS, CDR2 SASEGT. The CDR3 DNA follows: TGTGCCAGCAGTCTACACAGTCCGAACACTGAAGCTTTCTTT. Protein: CASSLHSPNTEAFF.

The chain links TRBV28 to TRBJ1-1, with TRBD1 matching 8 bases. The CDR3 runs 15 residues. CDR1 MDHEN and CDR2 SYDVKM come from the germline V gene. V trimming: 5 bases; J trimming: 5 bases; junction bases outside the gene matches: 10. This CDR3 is CASSVTGEEGTEAFF. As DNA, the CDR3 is TGTGCCAGCAGTGTGACAGGGGAAGAGGGGACTGAAGCTTTCTTT.

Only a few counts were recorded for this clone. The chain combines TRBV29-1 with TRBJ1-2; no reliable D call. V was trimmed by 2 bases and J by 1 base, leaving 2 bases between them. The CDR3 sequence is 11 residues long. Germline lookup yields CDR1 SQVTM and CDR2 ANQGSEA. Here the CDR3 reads CSVEHNYGYTF. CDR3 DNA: TGCAGCGTTGAACATAACTATGGCTACACCTTC.

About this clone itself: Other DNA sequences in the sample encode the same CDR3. The CDR3 DNA is TGTGCCAGTAGTCGCGGGACAGGGTCAAATGAAAAACTGTTTTTT. Its protein product is CASSRGTGSNEKLFF. V and J are TRBV19 and TRBJ1-4; 9 bases are a match to TRBD1. This CDR3 is 15 amino acids long. Germline V gene lookup returns CDR1 LNHDA and CDR2 SQIVND (reference sequence). Trimming at V came to 5 bases and at J to 5 bases, leaving 6 bases not matched to a gene. Full variable domain (rest looked up from reference TRBV19 and TRBJ1-4): DGGITQSPKYLFRKEGQNVTLSCEQNLNHDAMYWYRQDPGQGLRLIYYSQIVNDFQKGDIAEGYSVSREKKESFPLTVTSAQKNPTAFYLCASSRGTGSNEKLFFGSGTQLSVL.

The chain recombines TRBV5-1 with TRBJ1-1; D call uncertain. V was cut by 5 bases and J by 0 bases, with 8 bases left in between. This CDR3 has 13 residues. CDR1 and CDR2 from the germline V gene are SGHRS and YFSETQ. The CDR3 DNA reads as TGCGCCAGCAGGACACAAATGAACACTGAAGCTTTCTTT. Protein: CASRTQMNTEAFF.

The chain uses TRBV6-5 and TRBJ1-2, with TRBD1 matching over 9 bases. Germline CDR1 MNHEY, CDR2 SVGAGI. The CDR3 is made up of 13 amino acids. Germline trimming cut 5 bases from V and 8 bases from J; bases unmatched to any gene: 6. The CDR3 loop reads CASSPRDREGYTF. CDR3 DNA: TGTGCCAGCAGTCCTCGGGACAGGGAAGGCTACACCTTC.

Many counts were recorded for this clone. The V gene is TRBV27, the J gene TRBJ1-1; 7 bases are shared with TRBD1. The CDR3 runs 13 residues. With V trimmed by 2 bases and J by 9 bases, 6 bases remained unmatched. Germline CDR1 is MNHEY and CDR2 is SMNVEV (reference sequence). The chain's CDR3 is CASSLKGADKAFF. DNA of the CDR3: TGTGCCAGCAGTTTAAAGGGGGCGGACAAAGCTTTCTTT.

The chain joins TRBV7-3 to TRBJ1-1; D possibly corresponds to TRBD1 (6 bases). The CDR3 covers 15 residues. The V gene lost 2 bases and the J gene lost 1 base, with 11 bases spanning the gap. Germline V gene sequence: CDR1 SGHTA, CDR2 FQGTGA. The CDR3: CASSLGGTQNTEAFF. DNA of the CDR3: TGTGCCAGCAGCTTAGGTGGGACACAGAACACTGAAGCTTTCTTT.

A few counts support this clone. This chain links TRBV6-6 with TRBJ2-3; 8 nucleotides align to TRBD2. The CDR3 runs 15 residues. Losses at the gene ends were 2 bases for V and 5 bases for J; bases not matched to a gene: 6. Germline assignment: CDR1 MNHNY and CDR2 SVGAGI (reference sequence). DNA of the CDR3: TGTGCCAGCAGTTACCAGCGTCTAGCGGGAGATACGCAGTATTTT. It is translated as CASSYQRLAGDTQYF.

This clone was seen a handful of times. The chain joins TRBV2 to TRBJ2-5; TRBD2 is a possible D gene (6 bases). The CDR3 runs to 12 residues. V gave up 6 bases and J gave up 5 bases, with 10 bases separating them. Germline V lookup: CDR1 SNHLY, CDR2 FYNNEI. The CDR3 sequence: CASREEGETQYF. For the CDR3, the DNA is TGTGCCAGCAGGGAGGAGGGGGAGACCCAGTACTTC. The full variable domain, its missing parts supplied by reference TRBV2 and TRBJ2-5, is EPEVTQTPSHQVTQMGQEVILRCVPISNHLYFYWYRQILGQKVEFLVSFYNNEISEKSEIFDDQFSVERPDGSNFTLKIRSTKLEDSAMYFCASREEGETQYFGPGTRLLVL.

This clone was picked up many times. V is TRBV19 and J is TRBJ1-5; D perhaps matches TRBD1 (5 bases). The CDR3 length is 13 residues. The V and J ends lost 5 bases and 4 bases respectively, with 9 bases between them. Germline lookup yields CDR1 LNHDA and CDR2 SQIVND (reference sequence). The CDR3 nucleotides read TGTGCCAGTAGTTGGGGCATAAATCAGCCCCAGCATTTT. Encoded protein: CASSWGINQPQHF.

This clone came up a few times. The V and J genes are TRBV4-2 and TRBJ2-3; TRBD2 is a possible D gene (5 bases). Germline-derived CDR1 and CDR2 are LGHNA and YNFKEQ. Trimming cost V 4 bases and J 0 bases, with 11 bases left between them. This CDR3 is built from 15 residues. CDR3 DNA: TGTGCCAGCAGCCTGAGCGGTTATAGCACAGATACGCAGTATTTT. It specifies CASSLSGYSTDTQYF.

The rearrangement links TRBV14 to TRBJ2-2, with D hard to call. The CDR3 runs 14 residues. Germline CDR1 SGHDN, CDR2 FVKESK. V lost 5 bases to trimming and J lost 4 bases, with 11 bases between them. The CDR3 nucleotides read TGTGCCAGCAGCGGGTTAGAAGGCACCGGGGAGCTGTTTTTT. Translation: CASSGLEGTGELFF. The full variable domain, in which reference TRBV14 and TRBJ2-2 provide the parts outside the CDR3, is EAGVTQFPSHSVIEKGQTVTLRCDPISGHDNLYWYRRVMGKEIKFLLHFVKESKQDESGMPNNRFLAERTGGTYSTLKVQPAELEDSGVYFCASSGLEGTGELFFGEGSRLTVL.

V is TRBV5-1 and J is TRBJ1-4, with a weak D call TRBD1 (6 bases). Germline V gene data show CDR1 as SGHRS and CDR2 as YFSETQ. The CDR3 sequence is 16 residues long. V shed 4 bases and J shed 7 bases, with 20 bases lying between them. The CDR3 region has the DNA TGCGCCAGCAGCGTCGACTGGGCGGGGGCGGCTGAAAAACTGTTTTTT. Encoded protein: CASSVDWAGAAEKLFF.

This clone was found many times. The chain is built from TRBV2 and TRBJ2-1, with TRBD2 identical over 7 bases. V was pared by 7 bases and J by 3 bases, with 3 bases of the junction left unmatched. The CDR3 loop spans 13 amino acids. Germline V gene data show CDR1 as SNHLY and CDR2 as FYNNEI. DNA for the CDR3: TGTGCCAGCACAAGCGGGGACTACAATGAGCAGTTCTTC. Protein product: CASTSGDYNEQFF.

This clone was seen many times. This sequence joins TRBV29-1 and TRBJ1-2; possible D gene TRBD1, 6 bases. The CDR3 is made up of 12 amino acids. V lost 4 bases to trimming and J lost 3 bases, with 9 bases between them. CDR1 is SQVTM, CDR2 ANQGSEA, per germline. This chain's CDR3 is CSVGGGDYGYTF. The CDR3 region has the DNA TGCAGCGTTGGAGGGGGAGACTATGGCTACACCTTC.

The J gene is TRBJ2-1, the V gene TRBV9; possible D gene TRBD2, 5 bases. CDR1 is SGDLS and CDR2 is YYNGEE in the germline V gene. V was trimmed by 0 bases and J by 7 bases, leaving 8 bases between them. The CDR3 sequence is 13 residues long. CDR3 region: CASSVGPGNEQFF. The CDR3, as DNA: TGTGCCAGCAGCGTAGGACCGGGGAATGAGCAGTTCTTC.

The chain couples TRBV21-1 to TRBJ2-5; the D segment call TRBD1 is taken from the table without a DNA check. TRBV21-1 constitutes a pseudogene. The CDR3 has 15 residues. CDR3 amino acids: CASSKGHRNEETQYF. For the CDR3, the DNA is TGTGCCAGCAGCAAAGGTCACAGGAATGAAGAGACCCAGTACTTC.

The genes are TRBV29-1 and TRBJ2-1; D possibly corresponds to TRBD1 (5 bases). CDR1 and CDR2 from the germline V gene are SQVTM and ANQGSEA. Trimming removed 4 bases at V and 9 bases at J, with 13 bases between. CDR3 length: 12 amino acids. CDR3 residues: CSVGFQGVEQFF. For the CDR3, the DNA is TGCAGCGTTGGCTTTCAGGGCGTTGAGCAGTTCTTC.

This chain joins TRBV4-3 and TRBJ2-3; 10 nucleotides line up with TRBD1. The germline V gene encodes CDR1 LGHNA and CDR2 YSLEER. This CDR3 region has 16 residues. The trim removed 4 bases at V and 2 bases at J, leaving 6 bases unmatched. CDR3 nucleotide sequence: TGCGCCAGCAGCCCCCTGGGACAGGGGCTCACAGATACGCAGTATTTT. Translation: CASSPLGQGLTDTQYF.